Below are 12 T cell receptor beta chains sequenced from a single sample in a study of CD8 T cells in ankylosing spondylitis. TCRdb used MiXCR to reprocess the 5' RACE reads, holding one entry per CDR3 protein. The data show approximately 130,000 distinct CDR3 sequences, about an eighth seen once. Material: blood, either unsorted or a sorted T cell fraction (not recorded which). The receptors here all came from a female donor with ankylosing spondylitis or in good health (not recorded which).

The genes are TRBV3-1 and TRBJ2-1, with D possibly being TRBD2 (5 bases). Germline CDR1 LGHDT, CDR2 YNNKEL (reference sequence). This CDR3 has 15 residues. The ends were cut back, 10 bases at V and 1 base at J, with 17 bases in the middle. The CDR3 bases are TGTGCCACCTGCCGGACCGGGGTTTCCTACAATGAGCAGTTCTTC. Translated, it gives CATCRTGVSYNEQFF.

This clonotype was detected many times. The CDR3 reads CSAGAGTGDKETQYF. The DNA of the CDR3 is TGCAGTGCTGGGGCGGGGACAGGGGATAAAGAGACCCAGTACTTC. This chain joins TRBV20-1 and TRBJ2-5; the match to TRBD1 covers 10 bases. V was pared by 5 bases and J by 3 bases, with 9 bases of the junction left unmatched. The CDR3 has 15 amino acids. Germline assignment: CDR1 DFQATT and CDR2 SNEGSKA (reference sequence).

V is TRBV19 and J is TRBJ2-6; maybe TRBD1 (6 bases). The V end was cut by 4 bases, the J end by 2 bases, with 12 bases between. The CDR3 totals 16 residues. The germline gives CDR1 LNHDA, CDR2 SQIVND (reference sequence). CDR3 sequence reads: CASSRQDIAGANVLTF. The CDR3 nucleotides read TGTGCCAGTAGTAGACAGGATATCGCTGGGGCCAACGTCCTGACTTTC.

This clonotype was counted a few times. This chain joins TRBV10-2 and TRBJ1-1; D is unresolved. V lost 2 bases and J lost 4, with 11 bases in between. Germline-derived CDR1 and CDR2 are WSHSY and SAAADI. There are 14 residues in the CDR3. CDR3 sequence reads: CASSEGYLATEAFF. The CDR3 region has the DNA TGCGCCAGCAGTGAGGGGTACCTCGCCACTGAAGCTTTCTTT.

This clonotype was recorded many times. V is TRBV20-1 and J is TRBJ2-7; either TRBD1 or TRBD2 may fit D (6 bases each). V was shortened by 7 bases and J by 2 bases, with 12 bases between the two germline ends. CDR1 DFQATT and CDR2 SNEGSKA come from the germline V gene (reference sequence). The CDR3 covers 12 residues. As DNA, the CDR3 is TGCAGTGGGAGGGGACAAACCTACGAGCAGTACTTC. Residues: CSGRGQTYEQYF.

This clonotype was recorded at least ten times. The V call is TRBV5-1, the J call TRBJ2-2; no firm D call. Germline CDR1 SGHRS, CDR2 YFSETQ. This CDR3 comprises 14 residues. Trimming took off 4 bases at V and 6 bases at J, with 13 bases between the two ends. In nucleotides, the CDR3 is TGCGCCAGCAGCCTAAACCTGGGATCCGGGGAGCTGTTTTTT. This gives the protein CASSLNLGSGELFF.

This clonotype occurred many times. The chain couples TRBV11-3 to TRBJ2-3, with 8 nucleotides matching TRBD2. The CDR3 is made up of 13 amino acids. V was pared by 10 bases and J by 5 bases, with 8 bases of the junction left unmatched. CDR1 is SGHNT, CDR2 YENEEA, per germline. The CDR3 bases are TGTGCCACCGCCGGGACTAGAGGAGATACGCAGTATTTT. Translating gives CATAGTRGDTQYF.

This clonotype occurred many times. This rearrangement joins TRBV20-1 to TRBJ2-3, with D unresolved. Germline assignment: CDR1 DFQATT and CDR2 SNEGSKA (reference sequence). This CDR3 contains 11 residues. Trimming shortened V by 3 bases and J by 2 bases, and 3 bases separated the two germline ends. The CDR3 reads CSARPTDTQYF. The CDR3, as DNA: TGCAGTGCTAGGCCCACAGATACGCAGTATTTT.

This clonotype was seen many times. The rearrangement joins TRBV7-9 to TRBJ2-3; D gene uncertain. V was shortened by 5 bases and J by 4 bases, with 7 bases between the two germline ends. This CDR3 contains 12 residues. The germline gives CDR1 SEHNR, CDR2 FQNEAQ (reference sequence). In DNA form, the CDR3 reads TGTGCCAGCAGCCAGAGTTCAGATACGCAGTATTTT. Translated, it gives CASSQSSDTQYF.

This clonotype was detected many times. The rearrangement joins TRBV11-2 to TRBJ2-3; D assignment may be TRBD1 or TRBD2 (5 bases each). Looked up from germline, CDR1 is SGHAT and CDR2 is FQNNGV. The CDR3 loop spans 16 amino acids. The germline V and J ends were trimmed by 1 base and 7 bases, with 18 bases remaining between them. This chain's CDR3 is CASSLAGTGPENTQYF. DNA for the CDR3: TGTGCCAGCAGCTTAGCGGGGACCGGGCCCGAAAATACGCAGTATTTT.

This clonotype was counted many times. This chain joins TRBV29-1 and TRBJ2-5; D tentatively fits TRBD1 or TRBD2 (5 bases each). The CDR3 spans 11 residues. Deletions cut 3 bases from V and 9 bases from J, with 11 bases between. Germline V CDR1 and CDR2: SQVTM, ANQGSEA. The CDR3 region has the DNA TGCAGCGTTGAGATCGGGGACGCCCAGTACTTC. This encodes CSVEIGDAQYF. Complete variable domain (other parts from reference TRBV29-1 and TRBJ2-5): SAVISQKPSRDICQRGTSLTIQCQVDSQVTMMFWYRQQPGQSLTLIATANQGSEATYESGFVIDKFPISRPNLTFSTLTVSNMSPEDSSIYLCSVEIGDAQYFGPGTRLLVL.

This clonotype was detected many times. The rearrangement joins TRBV20-1 to TRBJ2-7; tentatively, D is TRBD2 (6 bases). The length of the CDR3 is 15 residues. Between the trimmed V and J ends, which lost 0 bases and 0 bases, there was a span of 12 bases. Looked up from germline, CDR1 is DFQATT and CDR2 is SNEGSKA (reference sequence). As DNA, the CDR3 is TGCAGTGCTAGAGATCCGGGACTGGGCTCCTACGAGCAGTACTTC. Residues: CSARDPGLGSYEQYF.